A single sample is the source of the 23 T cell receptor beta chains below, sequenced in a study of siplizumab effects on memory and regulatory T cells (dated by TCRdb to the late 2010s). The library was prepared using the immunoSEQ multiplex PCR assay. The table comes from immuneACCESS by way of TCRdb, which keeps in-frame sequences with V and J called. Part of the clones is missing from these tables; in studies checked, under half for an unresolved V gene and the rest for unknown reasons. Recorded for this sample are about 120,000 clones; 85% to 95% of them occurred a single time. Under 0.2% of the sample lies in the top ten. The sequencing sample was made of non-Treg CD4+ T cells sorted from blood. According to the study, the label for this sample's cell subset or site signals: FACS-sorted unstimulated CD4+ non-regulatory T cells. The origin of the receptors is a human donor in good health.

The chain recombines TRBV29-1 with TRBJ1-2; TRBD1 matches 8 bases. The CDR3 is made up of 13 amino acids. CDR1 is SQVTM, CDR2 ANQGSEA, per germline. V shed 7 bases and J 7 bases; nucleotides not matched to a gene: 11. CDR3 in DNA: TGCAGCGCCTCTACGGACAGGGACGGTGGCTACACCTTC. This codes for CSASTDRDGGYTF.

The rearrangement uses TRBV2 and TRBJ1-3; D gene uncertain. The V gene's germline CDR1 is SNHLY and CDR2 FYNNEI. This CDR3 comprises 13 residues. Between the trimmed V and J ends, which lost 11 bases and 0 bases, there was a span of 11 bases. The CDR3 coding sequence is TGTGCCTCCCTACAAGACTCTGGAAACACCATATATTTT. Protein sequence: CASLQDSGNTIYF. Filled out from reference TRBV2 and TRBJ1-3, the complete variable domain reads EPEVTQTPSHQVTQMGQEVILRCVPISNHLYFYWYRQILGQKVEFLVSFYNNEISEKSEIFDDQFSVERPDGSNFTLKIRSTKLEDSAMYFCASLQDSGNTIYFGEGSWLTVV.

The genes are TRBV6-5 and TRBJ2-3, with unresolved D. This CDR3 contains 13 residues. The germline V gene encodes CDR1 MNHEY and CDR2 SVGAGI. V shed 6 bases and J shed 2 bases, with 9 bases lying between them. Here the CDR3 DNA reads TGTGCCAGCAGAAGTAGGCCCACAGATACGCAGTATTTT. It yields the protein CASRSRPTDTQYF.

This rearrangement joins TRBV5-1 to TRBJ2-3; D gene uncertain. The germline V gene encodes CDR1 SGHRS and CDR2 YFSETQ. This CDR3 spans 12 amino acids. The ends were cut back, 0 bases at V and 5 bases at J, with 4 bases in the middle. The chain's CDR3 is CASSLDGDTQYF. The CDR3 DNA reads TGCGCCAGCAGCTTGGATGGAGATACGCAGTATTTT. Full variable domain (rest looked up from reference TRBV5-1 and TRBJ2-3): KAGVTQTPRYLIKTRGQQVTLSCSPISGHRSVSWYQQTPGQGLQFLFEYFSETQRNKGNFPGRFSGRQFSNSRSEMNVSTLELGDSALYLCASSLDGDTQYFGPGTRLTVL.

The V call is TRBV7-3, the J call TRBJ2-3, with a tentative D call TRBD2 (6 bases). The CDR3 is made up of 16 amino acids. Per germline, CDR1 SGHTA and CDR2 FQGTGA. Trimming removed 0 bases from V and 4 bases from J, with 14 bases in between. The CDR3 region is CASSLTPRGAADTQYF. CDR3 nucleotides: TGTGCCAGCAGCTTAACGCCCCGCGGGGCGGCAGATACGCAGTATTTT.

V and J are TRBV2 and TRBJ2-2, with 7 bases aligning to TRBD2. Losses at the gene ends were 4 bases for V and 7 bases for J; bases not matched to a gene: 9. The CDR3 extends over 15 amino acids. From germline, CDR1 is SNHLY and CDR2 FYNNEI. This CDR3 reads CASSALADGGGELFF. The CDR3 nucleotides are TGTGCCAGCAGTGCTCTAGCGGACGGGGGCGGGGAGCTGTTTTTT.

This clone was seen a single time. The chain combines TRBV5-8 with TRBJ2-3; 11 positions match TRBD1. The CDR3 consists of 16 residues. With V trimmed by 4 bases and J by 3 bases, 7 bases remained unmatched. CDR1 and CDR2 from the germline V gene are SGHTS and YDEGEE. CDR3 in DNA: TGTGCCAGCAGCCATAGGGACAGGGGGGGTACAGATACGCAGTATTTT. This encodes CASSHRDRGGTDTQYF.

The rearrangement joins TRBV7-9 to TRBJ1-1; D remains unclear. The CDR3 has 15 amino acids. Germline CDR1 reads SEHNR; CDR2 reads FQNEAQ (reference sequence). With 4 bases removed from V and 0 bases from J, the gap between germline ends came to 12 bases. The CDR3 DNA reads TGTGCCAGCAGCTCTCAGATAGCCCTGAACACTGAAGCTTTCTTT. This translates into CASSSQIALNTEAFF.

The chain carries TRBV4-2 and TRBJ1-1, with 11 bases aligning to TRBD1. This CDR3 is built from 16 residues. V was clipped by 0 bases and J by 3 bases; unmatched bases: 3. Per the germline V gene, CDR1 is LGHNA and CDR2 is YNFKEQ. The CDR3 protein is CASSQEGTGGYTEAFF. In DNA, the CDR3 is TGTGCCAGCAGCCAAGAAGGGACAGGGGGGTACACTGAAGCTTTCTTT.

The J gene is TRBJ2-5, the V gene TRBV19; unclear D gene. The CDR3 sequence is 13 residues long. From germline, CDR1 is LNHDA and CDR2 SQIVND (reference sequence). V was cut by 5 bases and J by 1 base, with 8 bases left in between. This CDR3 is CASSGQVQETQYF. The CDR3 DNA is TGTGCCAGTAGTGGGCAGGTCCAAGAGACCCAGTACTTC.

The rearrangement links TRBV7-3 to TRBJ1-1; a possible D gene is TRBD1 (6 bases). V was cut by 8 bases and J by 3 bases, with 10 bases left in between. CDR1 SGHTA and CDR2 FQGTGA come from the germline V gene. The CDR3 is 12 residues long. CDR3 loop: CASGGQYTEAFF. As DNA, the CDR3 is TGTGCCAGCGGAGGACAGTACACTGAAGCTTTCTTT.

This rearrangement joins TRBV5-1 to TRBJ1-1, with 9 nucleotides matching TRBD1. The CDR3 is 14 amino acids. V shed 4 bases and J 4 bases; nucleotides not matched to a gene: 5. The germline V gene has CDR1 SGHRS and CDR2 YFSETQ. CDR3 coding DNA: TGCGCCAGCAGCGAAAACAGGGGGCTCACTGAAGCTTTCTTT. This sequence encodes CASSENRGLTEAFF.

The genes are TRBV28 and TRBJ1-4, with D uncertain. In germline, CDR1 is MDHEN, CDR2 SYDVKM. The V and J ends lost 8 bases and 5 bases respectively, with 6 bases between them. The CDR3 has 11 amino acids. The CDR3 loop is CASQANEKLFF. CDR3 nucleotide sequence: TGTGCCAGCCAGGCGAATGAAAAACTGTTTTTT.

Here the CDR3 DNA reads TGCAGCGTTGAACGGACCTACAATGAGCAGTTCTTC. Its protein is CSVERTYNEQFF. The chain employs TRBV29-1 and TRBJ2-1; D ambiguous. Germline loops: CDR1 SQVTM, CDR2 ANQGSEA. Trimming left V 2 bases short and J 2 bases short, with 4 bases between. This CDR3 has 12 residues.

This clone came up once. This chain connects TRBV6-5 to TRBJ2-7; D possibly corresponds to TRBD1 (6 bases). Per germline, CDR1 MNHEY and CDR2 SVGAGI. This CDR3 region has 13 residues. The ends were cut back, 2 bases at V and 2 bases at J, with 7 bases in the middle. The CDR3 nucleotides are TGTGCCAGCAGTTACGGACAGACCTACGAGCAGTACTTC. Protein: CASSYGQTYEQYF.

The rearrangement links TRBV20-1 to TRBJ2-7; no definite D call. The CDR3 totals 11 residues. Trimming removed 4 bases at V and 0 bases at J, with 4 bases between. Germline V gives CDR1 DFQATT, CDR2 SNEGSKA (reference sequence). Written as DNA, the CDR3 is TGCAGTGCTAAGGCCTCCTACGAGCAGTACTTC. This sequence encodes CSAKASYEQYF.

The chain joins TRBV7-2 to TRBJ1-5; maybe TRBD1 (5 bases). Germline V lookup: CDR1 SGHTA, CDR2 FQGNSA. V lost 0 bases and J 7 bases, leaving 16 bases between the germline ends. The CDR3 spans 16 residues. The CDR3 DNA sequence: TGTGCCAGCAGCTTAGCGCGGGGGACGGGGAAACAGCCCCAGCATTTT. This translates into CASSLARGTGKQPQHF.

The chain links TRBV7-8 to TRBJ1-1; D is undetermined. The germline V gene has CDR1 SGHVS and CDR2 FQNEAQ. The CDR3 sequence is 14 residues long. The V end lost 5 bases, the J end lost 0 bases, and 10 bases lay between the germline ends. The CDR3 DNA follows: TGTGCCAGCAGCATAAATGTGGTGAACACTGAAGCTTTCTTT. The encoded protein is CASSINVVNTEAFF.

CDR3 in amino acids: CASSWIVGGLSSYEQYF. The CDR3 DNA reads TGTGCCAGCAGCTGGATAGTAGGGGGGCTGAGCTCCTACGAGCAGTACTTC. The chain is built from TRBV28 and TRBJ2-7, with D perhaps being TRBD1 or TRBD2 (6 bases each). Deletions cut 6 bases from V and 0 bases from J, with 21 bases between. Germline CDR1 and CDR2: MDHEN and SYDVKM. This CDR3 has 17 amino acids.

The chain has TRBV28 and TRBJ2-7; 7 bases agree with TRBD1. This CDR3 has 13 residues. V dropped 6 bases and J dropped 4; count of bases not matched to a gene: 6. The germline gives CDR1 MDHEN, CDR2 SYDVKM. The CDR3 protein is CASRQGILYEQYF. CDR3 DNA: TGTGCCAGCAGACAGGGGATATTGTACGAGCAGTACTTC. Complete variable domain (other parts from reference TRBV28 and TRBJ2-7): DVKVTQSSRYLVKRTGEKVFLECVQDMDHENMFWYRQDPGLGLRLIYFSYDVKMKEKGDIPEGYSVSREKKERFSLILESASTNQTSMYLCASRQGILYEQYFGPGTRLTVT.

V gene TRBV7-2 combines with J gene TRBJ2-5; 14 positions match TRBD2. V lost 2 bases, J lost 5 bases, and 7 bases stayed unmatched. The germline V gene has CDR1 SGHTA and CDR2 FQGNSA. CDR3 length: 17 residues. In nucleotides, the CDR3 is TGTGCCAGCAGCTTATTGACTAGCGGGGGGGCCAGGGAGACCCAGTACTTC. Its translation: CASSLLTSGGARETQYF.

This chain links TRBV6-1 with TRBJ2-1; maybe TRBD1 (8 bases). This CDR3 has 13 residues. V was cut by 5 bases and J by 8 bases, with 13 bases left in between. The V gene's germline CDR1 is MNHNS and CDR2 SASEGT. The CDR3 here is CASSRTGRDEQFF. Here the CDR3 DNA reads TGTGCCAGCAGTAGGACAGGGAGGGATGAGCAGTTCTTC.

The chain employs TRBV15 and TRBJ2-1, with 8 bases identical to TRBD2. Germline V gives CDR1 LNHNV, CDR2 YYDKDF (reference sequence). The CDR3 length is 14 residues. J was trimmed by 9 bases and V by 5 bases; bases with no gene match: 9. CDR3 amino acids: CATSQAGAWGEQFF. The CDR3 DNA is TGTGCCACCAGCCAAGCGGGGGCGTGGGGTGAGCAGTTCTTC.